These 2 T cell receptor beta chains came from one sample sequenced in a study of T and B cells in COVID-19 patients. Blood genomic DNA input for TRB amplification was about 220-500 ng. BIOMED2 TRB-A/B primer pools were used in multiplex TRB PCR. TCRdb independently ran MiXCR on the multiplex PCR reads; one entry per CDR3 protein. The data hold over a thousand distinct CDR3 sequences, with approximately 25% observed a single time. Sequenced sample: blood. The receptors stem from a human donor with active COVID-19.

The sample holds a few counts of this clonotype. The CDR3 DNA sequence: TGTGCCAGCAGCTTAGACACCTCTGGGGCCAACGTCCTGACTTTC. Its translation: CASSLDTSGANVLTF. The chain combines TRBV7-3 with TRBJ2-6; D is unresolved. The CDR3 spans 15 residues. Germline V gene data show CDR1 as SGHTA and CDR2 as FQGTGA. V gave up 2 bases and J gave up 0 bases, with 5 bases separating them. The whole variable domain, remainder taken from reference TRBV7-3 and TRBJ2-6, is GAGVSQTPSNKVTEKGKYVELRCDPISGHTALYWYRQSLGQGPEFLIYFQGTGAADDSGLPNDRFFAVRPEGSVSTLKIQRTERGDSAVYLCASSLDTSGANVLTFGAGSRLTVL.

Sample share makes this clonotype medium-sized. The rearrangement links TRBV6-1 to TRBJ2-1, with D possibly called TRBD1 or TRBD2 (5 bases each). V lost 2 bases and J 8 bases, leaving 10 bases between the germline ends. This CDR3 has 13 residues. Germline V gene sequence: CDR1 MNHNS, CDR2 SASEGT. CDR3 in amino acids: CASSEFRDDEQFF. CDR3 bases: TGTGCCAGCAGTGAATTTCGGGACGATGAGCAGTTCTTC.